Below, 4 T cell receptor beta chains from the same sample are listed, as sequenced in a study of T cell responses to AZD1222 COVID-19 vaccine. Libraries were prepared by immunoSEQ multiplex PCR; TCRdb keeps only in-frame clonotypes and omits some of them. The sample has approximately 140,000 clones; around 92% are singletons. The specimen comprised peripheral blood, sampled on day 0 of AZD1222 vaccination. The origin of the receptors is an adult in good health.

The chain couples TRBV20-1 to TRBJ1-5, with D tentatively TRBD1 (6 bases). The CDR3 runs to 16 residues. V lost 3 bases and J lost 4, with 19 bases in between. Germline V CDR1 and CDR2: DFQATT, SNEGSKA (reference sequence). DNA for the CDR3: TGCAGTGCTAGTAGTGGGGTCGGGGGGGCTAATCAGCCCCAGCATTTT. It encodes CSASSGVGGANQPQHF.

This clone was seen a handful of times. This rearrangement joins TRBV12-5 to TRBJ2-7, with D perhaps matching TRBD1 or TRBD2 (5 bases each). This CDR3 contains 17 residues. Germline loops: CDR1 LGHNT, CDR2 FRNRAP. Trimming left V 1 base short and J 1 base short, with 17 bases between. The chain's CDR3 is CASGLGDDLRGSYEQYF. The CDR3 region has the DNA TGTGCTAGTGGTTTGGGGGACGACTTAAGAGGATCCTACGAGCAGTACTTC.

The chain recombines TRBV5-1 with TRBJ1-1, with D unclear. The V and J ends lost 0 bases and 5 bases respectively, with 11 bases between them. This CDR3 has 14 residues. The germline V gene encodes CDR1 SGHRS and CDR2 YFSETQ. CDR3 amino acids: CASSLVGVWTEAFF. The DNA for the CDR3 is TGCGCCAGCAGCTTGGTCGGCGTTTGGACTGAAGCTTTCTTT.

J is TRBJ2-5 and V is TRBV4-2, with D maybe TRBD2 (6 bases). This CDR3 spans 16 amino acids. Germline V gene data show CDR1 as LGHNA and CDR2 as YNFKEQ. Deletions cut 2 bases from V and 5 bases from J, with 18 bases between. The CDR3 loop reads CASSQWGFGGEETQYF. CDR3 DNA sequence: TGTGCCAGCAGCCAATGGGGGTTTGGCGGGGAGGAGACCCAGTACTTC.